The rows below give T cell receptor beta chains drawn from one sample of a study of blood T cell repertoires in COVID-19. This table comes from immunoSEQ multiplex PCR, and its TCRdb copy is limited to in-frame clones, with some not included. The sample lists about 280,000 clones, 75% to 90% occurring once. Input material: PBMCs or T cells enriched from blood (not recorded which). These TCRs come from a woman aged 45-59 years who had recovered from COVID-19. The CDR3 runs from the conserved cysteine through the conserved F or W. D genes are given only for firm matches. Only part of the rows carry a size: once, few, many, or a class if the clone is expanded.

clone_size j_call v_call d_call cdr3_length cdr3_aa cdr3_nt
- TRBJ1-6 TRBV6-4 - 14 CASSQDYGDSPLHF TGTGCCAGCAGTCAGGACTATGGGGATTCACCCCTCCACTTT
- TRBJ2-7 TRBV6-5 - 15 CASIQLGGGAYEQYF TGTGCCAGCATTCAGTTAGGGGGGGGAGCCTACGAGCAGTACTTC
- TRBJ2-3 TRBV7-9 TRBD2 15 CASSSPGLEAHTQYF TGTGCCAGCAGCTCACCGGGACTAGAGGCTCATACGCAGTATTTT
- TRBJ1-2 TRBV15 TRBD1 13 CATSLDRVYGYTF TGTGCCACCAGTTTGGACAGGGTCTATGGCTACACCTTC
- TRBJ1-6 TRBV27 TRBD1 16 CASSLSGGDRGSPLHF TGTGCCAGCAGTCTTTCCGGGGGGGACAGGGGTTCACCCCTCCACTTT
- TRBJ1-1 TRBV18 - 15 CASSIRDSMNTEAFF TGTGCCAGCTCAATCAGGGACTCCATGAACACTGAAGCTTTCTTT
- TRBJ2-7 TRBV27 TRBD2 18 CASSPQTILAGDTYEQYF TGTGCCAGCAGTCCCCAAACCATACTAGCGGGGGATACCTACGAGCAGTACTTC
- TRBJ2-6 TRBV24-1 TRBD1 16 CAPPWQGAGGANVLTF TGTGCCCCTCCGTGGCAGGGGGCTGGTGGGGCCAACGTCCTGACTTTC
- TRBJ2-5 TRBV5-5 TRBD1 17 CASSLVGTGGLGETQYF TGTGCCAGCAGCTTGGTTGGGACAGGGGGACTTGGGGAGACCCAGTACTTC
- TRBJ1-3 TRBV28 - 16 CASSSPMSLSGNTIYF TGTGCCAGCAGTTCACCTATGTCCCTCTCTGGAAACACCATATATTTT
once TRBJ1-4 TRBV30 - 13 CAWNGRGNEKLFF TGTGCCTGGAATGGCAGGGGAAATGAAAAACTGTTTTTT
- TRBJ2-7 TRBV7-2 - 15 CASSSTAASSYEQYF TGTGCCAGCAGCTCAACCGCGGCAAGCTCCTACGAGCAGTACTTC
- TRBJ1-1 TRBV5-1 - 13 CASTFAGDTEAFF TGCGCCAGCACCTTTGCCGGGGACACTGAAGCTTTCTTT
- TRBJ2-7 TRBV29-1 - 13 CSVLPDSSYEQYF TGCAGCGTCCTGCCGGACAGTTCCTACGAGCAGTACTTC
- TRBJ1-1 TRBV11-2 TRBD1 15 CASSLTGGQNTEAFF TGTGCCAGCAGCCTCACAGGGGGCCAGAACACTGAAGCTTTCTTT
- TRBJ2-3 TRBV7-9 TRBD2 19 CASSSDSSVGRGATDTQYF TGTGCCAGCAGCTCGGATTCCTCAGTGGGGCGGGGGGCAACAGATACGCAGTATTTT
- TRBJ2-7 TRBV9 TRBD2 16 CASSPLASGTLYEQYF TGTGCCAGCAGCCCGCTGGCTAGCGGGACACTTTACGAGCAGTACTTC
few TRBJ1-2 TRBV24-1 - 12 CATSGDSYGYTF TGTGCCACCAGTGGTGACAGCTATGGCTACACCTTC
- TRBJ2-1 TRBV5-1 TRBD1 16 CASSKLGTGVNNEQFF TGCGCCAGCAGCAAACTCGGGACAGGGGTGAACAATGAGCAGTTCTTC
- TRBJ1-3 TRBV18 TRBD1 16 CASSPGQAPSGNTIYF TGTGCCAGCTCACCCGGACAGGCTCCCTCTGGAAACACCATATATTTT
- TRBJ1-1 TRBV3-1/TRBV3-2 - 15 CASSLRQASGTEAFF TGTGCCAGCAGCCTGAGACAGGCTTCGGGCACTGAAGCTTTCTTT
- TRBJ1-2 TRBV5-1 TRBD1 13 CASSPGQGRGYTF TGCGCCAGCAGCCCGGGACAGGGAAGAGGCTACACCTTC
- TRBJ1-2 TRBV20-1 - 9 CSAPDGYTF TGCAGTGCCCCAGATGGCTACACCTTC
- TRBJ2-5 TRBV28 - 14 CASSFSRGLETQYF TGTGCCAGCAGTTTTTCCCGAGGGTTAGAGACCCAGTACTTC
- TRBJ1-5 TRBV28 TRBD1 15 CASRLGQGINQPQHF TGTGCCAGCAGACTGGGACAGGGGATCAATCAGCCCCAGCATTTT
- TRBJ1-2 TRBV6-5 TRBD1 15 CASSYAGTGKDGYTF TGTGCCAGCAGTTACGCCGGGACAGGGAAGGATGGCTACACCTTC
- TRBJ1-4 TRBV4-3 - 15 CASSQGPGTNEKLFF TGCGCCAGCAGCCAAGGCCCGGGGACTAATGAAAAACTGTTTTTT
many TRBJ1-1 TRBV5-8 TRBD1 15 CASSLYGDRALEAFF TGTGCCAGCAGCTTGTATGGGGACAGGGCTCTCGAAGCTTTCTTT
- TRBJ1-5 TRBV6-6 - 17 CASSPPYRAWSNQPQHF TGTGCCAGCAGTCCCCCCTACAGGGCTTGGAGCAATCAGCCCCAGCATTTT
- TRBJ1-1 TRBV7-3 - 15 CASSLYGLMNTEAFF TGTGCCAGCAGCTTATACGGTCTTATGAACACTGAAGCTTTCTTT
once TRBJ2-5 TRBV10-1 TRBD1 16 CASSLPNRGLGETQYF TGCGCCAGCAGTTTACCAAACAGGGGGCTAGGGGAGACCCAGTACTTC
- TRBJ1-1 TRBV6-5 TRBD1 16 CASSSPRGQGNTEAFF TGTGCCAGCAGTTCGCCTAGGGGACAGGGGAACACTGAAGCTTTCTTT
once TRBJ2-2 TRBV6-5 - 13 CASSPSLAGELFF TGTGCCAGCAGTCCCTCTCTTGCCGGGGAGCTGTTTTTT
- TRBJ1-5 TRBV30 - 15 CAWSFGEYSNQPQHF TGTGCCTGGAGTTTCGGGGAATATAGCAATCAGCCCCAGCATTTT
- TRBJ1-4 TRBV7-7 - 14 CASSFDRSDPQLFF TGTGCCAGCAGCTTCGACAGGTCTGACCCCCAACTGTTTTTT
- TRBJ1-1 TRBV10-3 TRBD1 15 CAISESRGRNTEAFF TGTGCCATCAGTGAGTCCAGGGGGCGGAACACTGAAGCTTTCTTT
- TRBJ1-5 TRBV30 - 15 CAWSALKGGNQPQHF TGTGCCTGGAGTGCTTTGAAGGGGGGGAATCAGCCCCAGCATTTT